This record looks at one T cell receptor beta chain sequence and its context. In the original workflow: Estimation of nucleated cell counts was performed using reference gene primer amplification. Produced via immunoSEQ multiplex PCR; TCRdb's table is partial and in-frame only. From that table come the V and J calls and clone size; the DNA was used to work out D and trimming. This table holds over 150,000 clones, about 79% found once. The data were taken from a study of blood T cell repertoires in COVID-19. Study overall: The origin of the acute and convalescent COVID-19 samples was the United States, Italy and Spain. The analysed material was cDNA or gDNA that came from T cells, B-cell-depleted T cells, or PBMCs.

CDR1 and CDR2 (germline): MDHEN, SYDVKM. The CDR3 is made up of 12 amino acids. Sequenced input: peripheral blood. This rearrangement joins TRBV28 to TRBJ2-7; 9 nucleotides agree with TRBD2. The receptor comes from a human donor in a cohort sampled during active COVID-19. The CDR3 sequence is CAGASGTYEQYF. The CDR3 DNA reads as TGTGCAGGGGCTAGCGGGACCTACGAGCAGTACTTC.